The rows below give T cell receptor beta chains drawn from one sample of a study of OX40 agonist ivuxolimab in advanced cancers. Only in-frame clones appear in the TCRdb table, and some are missing; sequencing was by immunoSEQ multiplex PCR. Of tens of thousands of clones listed, roughly 84% were seen once; the top ten hold about 0.28%. Sequenced here: CD4+ or CD8+ T cells sorted from blood, sampled in a trial of the OX40 agonist ivuxolimab. These TCRs come from an adult with an advanced solid tumor such as melanoma, head and neck, liver or kidney cancer. The CDR3 runs from the conserved cysteine through the conserved F or W. The order of the fields is CDR3 protein, V gene, J gene.

CDR3aa: CASSKVGTGGCAFF; v_gene: TRBV21-1; j_gene: TRBJ1-1
CDR3aa: CASSPFGQNEKLFF; v_gene: TRBV2; j_gene: TRBJ1-4
CDR3aa: CASEGVTEAFF; v_gene: TRBV6-1; j_gene: TRBJ1-1
CDR3aa: CAAGTQNYGYTF; v_gene: TRBV2; j_gene: TRBJ1-2
CDR3aa: CASSYQGRINEKLFF; v_gene: TRBV6-5; j_gene: TRBJ1-4
CDR3aa: CASSLGGTRNTGELFF; v_gene: TRBV11-2; j_gene: TRBJ2-2
CDR3aa: CASSTRTGQGSPLHF; v_gene: TRBV19; j_gene: TRBJ1-6
CDR3aa: CASSEGGAGNEQFF; v_gene: TRBV6-4; j_gene: TRBJ2-1
CDR3aa: CASSHGLAVINEQFF; v_gene: TRBV11-3; j_gene: TRBJ2-1
CDR3aa: CASSRGKDEKLFF; v_gene: TRBV4-2; j_gene: TRBJ1-4
CDR3aa: CASSGQFNEKLFF; v_gene: TRBV5-8; j_gene: TRBJ1-4
CDR3aa: CASSYSRGQGTEAFF; v_gene: TRBV6-5; j_gene: TRBJ1-1
CDR3aa: CASSLARRDTQYF; v_gene: TRBV7-2; j_gene: TRBJ2-3
CDR3aa: CASSRDSDSTGELFF; v_gene: TRBV7-9; j_gene: TRBJ2-2
CDR3aa: CASWSGGTQREQFF; v_gene: TRBV7-2; j_gene: TRBJ2-1
CDR3aa: CASRLGRARYGYTF; v_gene: TRBV5-4; j_gene: TRBJ1-2
CDR3aa: CASGLVSGAGELFF; v_gene: TRBV12-5; j_gene: TRBJ2-2
CDR3aa: CASSMGQGNSGNTIYF; v_gene: TRBV19; j_gene: TRBJ1-3
CDR3aa: CASSRDRGRDQPQHF; v_gene: TRBV19; j_gene: TRBJ1-5
CDR3aa: CASSGQTPAEQYF; v_gene: TRBV6-5; j_gene: TRBJ2-7